This is a list of T cell receptor beta chains from one sample in a study of CD8 T cells in Susac syndrome. One entry per CDR3 protein, called by TCRdb with MiXCR from the immunoSEQ multiplex PCR reads. The sample comprises around 270,000 distinct CDR3 sequences, 75% to 90% of which are singletons, and around 0.18% rests with the top ten. Sequencing used CD8+ T cells from PBMCs. These receptors originate from a human donor with multiple sclerosis. Each CDR3 is given with its conserved first and last residue. A D gene is named only where the DNA matches it firmly. Only part of the rows carry a size: once, few, many, or a class if the clone is expanded.

TRBV30	TRBJ1-4	-	-	CAWSLQGREKLFF	TGTGCCTGGAGCTTACAGGGAAGGGAAAAACTGTTTTTT
TRBV2	TRBJ2-7	TRBD2	-	CASSAGLAGATYEQYF	TGTGCCAGCAGTGCCGGACTAGCGGGAGCAACCTACGAGCAGTACTTC
TRBV12-3/TRBV12-4	TRBJ1-5	-	-	CASSLDGFNQPQHF	TGTGCCAGCAGTTTGGACGGATTCAATCAGCCCCAGCATTTT
TRBV20-1	TRBJ2-7	-	-	CSARPQWGPTYEQYF	TGCAGTGCTAGACCCCAGTGGGGCCCCACCTACGAGCAGTACTTC
TRBV5-8	TRBJ1-2	-	-	CASSRAGGSNGYTF	TGTGCCAGCAGCAGAGCGGGAGGGTCGAATGGCTACACCTTC
TRBV6-2/TRBV6-3	TRBJ2-7	-	-	CASSYLYSAAYEQYF	TGTGCCAGCAGTTACCTTTACAGCGCCGCCTACGAGCAGTACTTC
TRBV12-3/TRBV12-4	TRBJ2-7	-	few	CASSTGPSAYEQYF	TGTGCCAGCAGCACCGGGCCGAGCGCCTACGAGCAGTACTTC
TRBV7-9	TRBJ2-4	-	-	CASSLSLPGAGKNIQYF	TGTGCCAGCAGCTTAAGCCTACCAGGGGCCGGCAAAAACATTCAGTACTTC
TRBV21-1	TRBJ1-1	-	-	CASSRGTGMNTEAFF	TGTGCCAGCAGCAGAGGGACAGGGATGAACACTGAAGCTTTCTTT
TRBV6-1	TRBJ2-3	TRBD1	-	CASSEAPEPGQGITDTQYF	TGTGCCAGCAGTGAAGCGCCTGAGCCGGGACAGGGGATAACAGATACGCAGTATTTT
TRBV30	TRBJ2-7	-	-	CAWSVKIMGHEQYF	TGTGCCTGGAGTGTAAAAATAATGGGTCACGAGCAGTACTTC
TRBV20-1	TRBJ1-3	-	-	CSASLGSGNTIYF	TGCAGTGCTAGTTTAGGTAGCGGAAACACCATATATTTT
TRBV27	TRBJ2-2	-	-	CASSGGWGELFF	TGTGCCAGCAGCGGAGGGTGGGGGGAGCTGTTTTTT
TRBV27	TRBJ2-2	-	-	CASSFLGFAVTGELFF	TGTGCCAGCAGTTTTCTGGGGTTTGCGGTCACCGGGGAGCTGTTTTTT
TRBV20-1	TRBJ2-1	TRBD1	-	CSAGGQGDLPEQFF	TGCAGTGCTGGCGGACAGGGGGACCTCCCCGAGCAGTTCTTC
TRBV7-8	TRBJ1-1	-	few	CASSPGPSTEAFF	TGTGCCAGCAGCCCCGGGCCAAGCACTGAAGCTTTCTTT
TRBV2	TRBJ2-5	TRBD2	few	CASSVRLAGETQYF	TGTGCCAGCAGTGTCCGGCTAGCGGGAGAGACCCAGTACTTC
TRBV13	TRBJ2-3	-	-	CASSLPDSIGTDTQYF	TGTGCCAGCAGCCTACCCGACTCTATTGGGACAGATACGCAGTATTTT
TRBV6-2/TRBV6-3	TRBJ2-3	-	-	CASRKEGDPYTQYF	TGTGCCAGCAGGAAGGAGGGAGATCCTTATACGCAGTATTTT
TRBV7-9	TRBJ2-7	-	-	CASNSRDSGSYEQYF	TGTGCCAGCAACTCGAGGGATAGCGGCTCCTACGAGCAGTACTTC
TRBV7-9	TRBJ2-7	-	-	CASSFPLAYEQYF	TGTGCCAGCAGCTTTCCACTCGCCTACGAGCAGTACTTC
TRBV29-1	TRBJ2-1	-	-	CSVQGLGLGGEQFF	TGCAGCGTTCAGGGGCTAGGTCTTGGGGGTGAGCAGTTCTTC
TRBV11-2	TRBJ2-7	TRBD2	-	CASTYGGFGYEQYF	TGTGCCAGCACCTACGGGGGGTTCGGGTACGAGCAGTACTTC
TRBV28	TRBJ1-1	-	-	CASSPHPTMNTEAFF	TGTGCCAGCAGTCCGCACCCGACGATGAACACTGAAGCTTTCTTT
TRBV4-1	TRBJ1-3	-	-	CASSQDPEDSGNTIYF	TGCGCCAGCAGCCAAGATCCGGAAGACTCTGGAAACACCATATATTTT
TRBV7-2	TRBJ2-7	TRBD1	-	CASSFPLTGGSYEQYF	TGTGCCAGCAGCTTCCCTTTGACAGGGGGCAGCTACGAGCAGTACTTC
TRBV14	TRBJ1-2	TRBD1	-	CASSKTGATNYGYTF	TGTGCCAGCAGCAAGACAGGGGCCACTAACTATGGCTACACCTTC
TRBV19	TRBJ2-1	-	-	CASSISGSIYNEQFF	TGTGCCAGTAGTATTTCAGGGTCGATATACAATGAGCAGTTCTTC
TRBV5-8	TRBJ2-7	TRBD1	-	CASSLEQGAVLYEQYF	TGTGCCAGCAGCTTGGAACAGGGGGCCGTCCTCTACGAGCAGTACTTC
TRBV19	TRBJ1-1	-	-	CASNPGGAKNTEAFF	TGTGCCAGTAACCCCGGTGGGGCCAAGAACACTGAAGCTTTCTTT
TRBV13	TRBJ2-7	TRBD2	-	CASSAGGRVSYEQYF	TGTGCCAGCAGCGCGGGAGGGAGGGTGTCCTACGAGCAGTACTTC
TRBV11-1	TRBJ2-2	-	-	CASSLSGPNTGELFF	TGTGCCAGCAGCTTGTCTGGGCCGAACACCGGGGAGCTGTTTTTT
TRBV19	TRBJ1-1	TRBD1	-	CASSHGTVTEAFF	TGTGCCAGTAGTCACGGGACAGTCACTGAAGCTTTCTTT
TRBV4-3	TRBJ2-7	-	-	CASSQDDRYYEQYF	TGCGCCAGCAGCCAAGATGACAGATACTACGAGCAGTACTTC
TRBV24-1	TRBJ2-3	-	-	CATSDLGRSTDTQYF	TGTGCCACCAGTGATTTGGGCAGGAGCACAGATACGCAGTATTTT
TRBV20-1	TRBJ1-2	-	-	CSARGDGLDYYGYTF	TGCAGTGCTAGAGGGGATGGACTTGACTACTATGGCTACACCTTC
TRBV29-1	TRBJ2-3	TRBD1	-	CSADRVISTDTQYF	TGCAGCGCCGACAGGGTAATTAGCACAGATACGCAGTATTTT
TRBV28	TRBJ2-6	TRBD2	few	CASSFTSGRAGANVLTF	TGTGCCAGCAGTTTCACTAGCGGGAGGGCTGGGGCCAACGTCCTGACTTTC
TRBV4-1	TRBJ1-2	TRBD1	-	CASSLRDTGGYGYTF	TGCGCCAGCAGCCTTAGGGACACAGGGGGCTATGGCTACACCTTC
TRBV11-2	TRBJ2-1	-	-	CASSSRDTYYNEQFF	TGTGCCAGCAGCTCCCGGGACACCTACTACAATGAGCAGTTCTTC
TRBV6-5	TRBJ2-7	-	few	CASSLGAGYEQYF	TGTGCCAGCAGTCTCGGGGCTGGCTACGAGCAGTACTTC
TRBV20-1	TRBJ1-1	-	-	CSAFGVNTEAFF	TGCAGTGCTTTTGGGGTGAACACTGAAGCTTTCTTT
TRBV9	TRBJ2-3	-	once	CASSVGIAPSTDTQYF	TGTGCCAGCAGCGTAGGGATAGCCCCCAGCACAGATACGCAGTATTTT
TRBV2	TRBJ2-5	TRBD1	-	CASSGTGWGETQYF	TGTGCCAGCAGTGGGACAGGTTGGGGCGAGACCCAGTACTTC
TRBV7-8	TRBJ2-3	TRBD2	-	CASQLGAGGTGDTQYF	TGTGCCTCCCAGTTAGGGGCGGGGGGAACTGGGGATACGCAGTATTTT
TRBV6-2/TRBV6-3	TRBJ2-5	-	-	CASSWVRDGGKETQYF	TGTGCCAGCAGTTGGGTCCGGGACGGGGGAAAAGAGACCCAGTACTTC
TRBV20-1	TRBJ2-5	TRBD2	-	CSARQAGTSGSSIETQYF	TGCAGTGCTAGGCAAGCCGGGACTAGCGGGAGTTCTATAGAGACCCAGTACTTC
TRBV29-1	TRBJ2-1	TRBD2	-	CSVVGGGAIDEQFF	TGCAGCGTTGTAGGCGGGGGGGCTATCGATGAGCAGTTCTTC
TRBV20-1	TRBJ2-7	TRBD2	few	CSAKGLADYEQYF	TGCAGTGCTAAGGGACTAGCGGACTACGAGCAGTACTTC